The subject of this entry is one TCR beta chain. Its target is not known. The data are from a study of Ad26.COV2.S vaccination and SARS-CoV-2 variants. Germline-derived CDR1 and CDR2 are MNHEY and SVGEGT. Trimming at V came to 5 bases and at J to 1 base, leaving 7 bases not matched to a gene. This CDR3 region has 16 residues. Study conclusions and caveats: The analyses of TCR breadth and depth may have understated the size of total T cell responses.

Specified treatment: roughly 18 received Ad26.COV2.S at low or high dose, single or two shots; about 5 received placebo; per-sample allocation not given. Each sample was drawn 63 days after the first injection (of vaccine or placebo). In the vaccine, an Ad26 vector expressed the SARS-CoV-2 spike of the Wuhan strain. The assay was immunoSEQ multiplex PCR, and TCRdb's table has in-frame clones only and misses some. Of 400,000 to 500,000 clones in the sample, over 75% are singletons; the top ten hold approximately 4%. The receptor comes from a person between 18 and 65 years old who received the Ad26.COV2.S COVID-19 vaccine or a placebo. This chain uses TRBV6-2 or TRBV6-3 with TRBJ2-3; the match to TRBD2 covers 9 bases. Sequencing was performed on peripheral blood, taken in a trial of Ad26.COV2.S vaccine versus placebo. This chain's CDR3 is CASSLATSGGTDTQYF. DNA of the CDR3: TGTGCCAGCAGTCTCGCGACTAGCGGAGGCACAGATACGCAGTATTTT.